Listed below are T cell receptor beta chains from one sample, sequenced in a study of T cells in Graves' hyperthyroidism and ophthalmopathy. Using its own MiXCR run on the multiplex PCR reads, TCRdb lists one record per CDR3 protein. The data contain around 400,000 distinct CDR3 sequences, roughly 15% of them singletons. The specimen sequenced was blood. The receptor source for this set is a woman aged 60-70 years with Graves' ophthalmopathy. CDR3s include the opening cysteine and the closing phenylalanine or tryptophan. Fields, in order: D gene, J gene, clone size, V gene, CDR3 protein, CDR3 DNA. D genes are given only for firm matches. Clone size is given for some rows only: seen once, a few or many times, or a class if the clone is expanded.

D gene: NA; J gene: TRBJ2-2; clone size: NA; V gene: TRBV4-1; CDR3 protein: CASSQAIWDNTGELFF; CDR3 DNA: TGCGCCAGCAGCCAAGCAATATGGGATAACACCGGGGAGCTGTTTTTT
D gene: NA; J gene: TRBJ1-5; clone size: few; V gene: TRBV30; CDR3 protein: CAWTLPRGPQHF; CDR3 DNA: TGTGCCTGGACCTTACCCAGGGGGCCCCAGCATTTT
D gene: NA; J gene: TRBJ2-7; clone size: many; V gene: TRBV6-2/TRBV6-3; CDR3 protein: CASSYTLLAVYEQYF; CDR3 DNA: TGTGCCAGCAGCTACACCTTACTAGCAGTCTACGAGCAGTACTTC
D gene: TRBD2; J gene: TRBJ2-1; clone size: NA; V gene: TRBV19; CDR3 protein: CASSMGPSSGRENEQFF; CDR3 DNA: TGTGCCAGTAGTATGGGACCCTCTAGCGGGAGGGAAAATGAGCAGTTCTTC
D gene: TRBD2; J gene: TRBJ2-1; clone size: few; V gene: TRBV19; CDR3 protein: CASSMRRLAGAYEQFF; CDR3 DNA: TGTGCCAGTAGTATGAGGCGGCTAGCGGGAGCCTATGAGCAGTTCTTC
D gene: NA; J gene: TRBJ2-3; clone size: many; V gene: TRBV7-2; CDR3 protein: CASSLEGWGGTDTQYF; CDR3 DNA: TGTGCCAGCAGCTTAGAGGGTTGGGGGGGCACAGATACGCAGTATTTT
D gene: TRBD2; J gene: TRBJ2-7; clone size: few; V gene: TRBV20-1; CDR3 protein: CSPMGGVYEQYF; CDR3 DNA: TGCAGTCCCATGGGGGGGGTCTACGAGCAGTACTTC
D gene: TRBD1; J gene: TRBJ1-5; clone size: many; V gene: TRBV28; CDR3 protein: CASSLYRGNQPQHF; CDR3 DNA: TGTGCCAGCAGTCTCTACAGGGGAAATCAGCCCCAGCATTTT
D gene: TRBD1; J gene: TRBJ2-7; clone size: many; V gene: TRBV12-3/TRBV12-4; CDR3 protein: CASGQGTYEQYF; CDR3 DNA: TGTGCCAGCGGACAGGGAACCTACGAGCAGTACTTC
D gene: NA; J gene: TRBJ2-2; clone size: few; V gene: TRBV5-6; CDR3 protein: CASSLDGNTGELFF; CDR3 DNA: TGTGCCAGCAGCTTGGACGGCAACACCGGGGAGCTGTTTTTT
D gene: TRBD1; J gene: TRBJ1-5; clone size: many; V gene: TRBV24-1; CDR3 protein: CASTGTGRYSNQPQHF; CDR3 DNA: TGTGCCAGCACCGGGACAGGGCGGTATAGCAATCAGCCCCAGCATTTT
D gene: NA; J gene: TRBJ1-1; clone size: many; V gene: TRBV6-2/TRBV6-3; CDR3 protein: CATRADTEAFF; CDR3 DNA: TGTGCCACCCGAGCTGACACTGAAGCTTTCTTT
D gene: NA; J gene: TRBJ2-5; clone size: many; V gene: TRBV30; CDR3 protein: CACTNLRDEETQYF; CDR3 DNA: TGTGCCTGTACCAACCTCCGGGACGAAGAGACCCAGTACTTC